This TCR beta chain comes out of a study of blood T cell repertoires in COVID-19. About the research overall: Specimens from acute and convalescent COVID-19 originated in the United States, Italy and Spain. Sources were T cells, B-cell-depleted T cells, or PBMCs; the material itself was cDNA or gDNA.

CDR1 and CDR2 from the germline V gene are SGDLS and YYNGEE. The CDR3 is 17 amino acids. V dropped 3 bases and J dropped 2 bases, with 18 bases sitting between them. Original processing methods: For nucleated cells, counts were estimated from reference gene primer amplification. The method was immunoSEQ multiplex PCR; TCRdb's version includes in-frame clones alone and lacks a portion of them. V and J calls and clone size are those listed in that table; D and trimming were worked out from the DNA. The sample lists around 280,000 clones, around 90% occurring once. Input material: peripheral blood. This chain uses TRBV9 with TRBJ2-1, with D possibly matching TRBD2 (6 bases). The receptor was isolated from a woman in her fifties or sixties who had recovered from COVID-19. The CDR3, as DNA: TGTGCCAGCAGCGCAACCGGACTACCAGCCCCCTACAATGAGCAGTTCTTC. Its translation: CASSATGLPAPYNEQFF.